What follows describes a single T cell receptor (beta chain). The germline V gene has CDR1 MDHEN and CDR2 SYDVKM. The CDR3 sequence is 13 residues long. Trimming removed 8 bases at V and 2 bases at J, with 13 bases between. TCRdb ran MiXCR on the RACE reads and lists one entry per CDR3 protein. Altogether some 190,000 distinct CDR3 sequences are present, more than 20% being singletons, with the ten largest covering approximately 6.7%. These data belong to a study of human T cells and chemical hapten exposure. Described time point: patch test 1, 2 weeks after DPC sensitization. Treatment indicated: therapeutic diphenylcyclopropenone sensitization with weekly scalp DPC. People who gave samples had alopecia, were 18 to 70 years old, and were suitable for DPC.

The TCR sequence derives from a woman in her fifties or sixties with alopecia areata. Some clones in this sample may be carry-over from other donors' samples. The chain links TRBV28 to TRBJ2-7; D is possibly TRBD1 (5 bases). This specimen consisted of whole blood, obtained in connection with sensitization to the hapten diphenylcyclopropenone (DPC). In DNA form, the CDR3 reads TGTGCCAGCTTCCGGCAGGACACCTACGAGCAGTACTTC. As protein: CASFRQDTYEQYF.